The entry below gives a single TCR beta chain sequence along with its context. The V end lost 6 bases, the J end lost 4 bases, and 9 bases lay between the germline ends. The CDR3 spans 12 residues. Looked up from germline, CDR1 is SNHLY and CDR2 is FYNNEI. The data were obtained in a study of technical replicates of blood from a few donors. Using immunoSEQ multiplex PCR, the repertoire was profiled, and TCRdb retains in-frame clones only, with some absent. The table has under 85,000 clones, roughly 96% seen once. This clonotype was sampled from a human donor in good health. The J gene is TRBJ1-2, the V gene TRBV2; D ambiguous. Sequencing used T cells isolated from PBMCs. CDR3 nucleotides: TGTGCCAGCAGGATAGCAGTCTATGGCTACACCTTC. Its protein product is CASRIAVYGYTF.